These 6 T cell receptor beta chains share one sample of origin, sequenced in a study of CXCR3-negative and CXCR3-positive naive CD8 T cells. Via 5' RACE with UMI labels, TRB cDNA libraries were prepared. Using the 5' RACE reads, TCRdb records one entry per CDR3 protein without DNA. In total, the table holds 60,000 to 65,000 distinct CDR3 sequences. Study-level results: Naive cells positive for CXCR3 carried more hydrophobic TRB CDR3s than CXCR3-negative ones.

These receptors' antigens are unknown. The sample comprised naive CXCR3+ CD8+ T cells from blood. Subset indicated: CD45RO-CCR7+CD27+CD95- naive CD8+ T cells expressing CXCR3 (TNR3+). The receptor set was obtained from a human donor in good health. Some clones in this sample may be carry-over from other donors' samples.

The genes are TRBV6-5 and TRBJ2-1; the D call of TRBD2 rests on TCRdb alone, since no DNA is present to check it. This CDR3 region has 18 residues. Germline V gene sequence: CDR1 MNHEY, CDR2 SVGAGI. The CDR3 loop is CASSYSQLAGSDSNEQFF.

The V and J genes are TRBV29-1 and TRBJ2-3. The CDR3 has 13 residues. The germline V gene encodes CDR1 SQVTM and CDR2 ANQGSEA. The CDR3 is CSVLTASTDTQYF.

This rearrangement joins TRBV21-1 to TRBJ2-7; TCRdb outputs TRBD1, but without DNA this stays unchecked. TRBV21-1 counts as a pseudogene. This CDR3 comprises 23 residues. This CDR3 is CASRNLGTHYFPPGKDQFYEQYF.

This chain uses TRBV5-6 with TRBJ2-1; checking the TCRdb D call of TRBD2 is not possible without DNA. Looked up from germline, CDR1 is SGHDT and CDR2 is YYEEEE. The CDR3 is made up of 18 amino acids. The CDR3 reads CASSPRTSGGVRGNEQFF.

This chain links TRBV15 with TRBJ1-5; TCRdb indicates TRBD1, and absent DNA this call remains unverified. The CDR3 has 14 amino acids. Looked up from germline, CDR1 is LNHNV and CDR2 is YYDKDF (reference sequence). This CDR3 is CATSPQVPWQPQHF. The full variable domain, in which reference TRBV15 and TRBJ1-5 provide the parts outside the CDR3, is DAMVIQNPRYQVTQFGKPVTLSCSQTLNHNVMYWYQQKSSQAPKLLFHYYDKDFNNEADTPDNFQSRRPNTSFCFLDIRSPGLGDTAMYLCATSPQVPWQPQHFGDGTRLSIL.

This CDR3 is CASSSGLSDQPQHF. The chain carries TRBV5-1 and TRBJ1-5. The germline V gene has CDR1 SGHRS and CDR2 YFSETQ. CDR3 length: 14 amino acids.